This section outlines one T cell receptor beta chain sequence together with its context. Its antigen is not known. This specimen belongs to a study of a mutant IDH1 vaccine in newly diagnosed glioma. For the study at large: Males made up approximately 62% and females approximately 38% of treated patients, whose mean age was around 40 years. The therapy given earlier, which was standard therapy, consisted of radiotherapy, temozolomide, or both, and most of the patients received both.

Overall study results and limits: Apparently unrelated to pseudoprogression were changes in the top peripheral T cell clonotypes.

Trimming stripped 4 bases from V and 6 bases from J, with 16 bases between. Germline V gene sequence: CDR1 KGHSH, CDR2 LQKENI. The CDR3 extends over 14 amino acids. Data came from immunoSEQ multiplex PCR; TCRdb stores just in-frame clones and leaves some out. The sample gives tens of thousands of clones, roughly 80% of which show up once; roughly a fifth is in the top ten. The sample's time point: baseline, week 1 (first vaccination visit). This sample's treatment: pre-vaccination baseline after standard-of-care therapy. The chain joins TRBV18 to TRBJ2-7; the D is unclear. The clonotype was recovered from a man aged 30-40 years with glioma. Sequences were derived from PBMCs, sampled from a glioma patient treated with radiotherapy, temozolomide or both. As DNA, the CDR3 is TGTGCCAGCTCACAAAACACCGCGTGGAGCGAGCAGTACTTC. Amino acids: CASSQNTAWSEQYF. Complete variable domain (other parts from reference TRBV18 and TRBJ2-7): NAGVMQNPRHLVRRRGQEARLRCSPMKGHSHVYWYRQLPEEGLKFMVYLQKENIIDESGMPKERFSAEFPKEGPSILRIQQVVRGDSAAYFCASSQNTAWSEQYFGPGTRLTVT.